A single sample is the source of the 14 T cell receptor beta chains below, sequenced in a study of blood T cell repertoires in COVID-19. Repertoires were generated with immunoSEQ multiplex PCR, while TCRdb's copy carries only in-frame clones and drops some. The sample shows about 180,000 clones, 80% of them seen only once. The sample taken for sequencing was PBMCs or T cells enriched from blood (not recorded which). These receptors were taken from a man in his 60s who had been exposed to COVID-19.

This rearrangement joins TRBV27 to TRBJ1-2; 7 bases match TRBD1. This CDR3 contains 15 residues. J was trimmed by 5 bases and V by 5 bases; bases with no gene match: 11. Germline CDR1 MNHEY, CDR2 SMNVEV (reference sequence). This chain's CDR3 is CASSMSWTGNYGYTF. The CDR3 nucleotides are TGTGCCAGCAGTATGTCCTGGACAGGAAATTATGGCTACACCTTC.

This chain connects TRBV7-6 to TRBJ2-1; 12 bases match TRBD2. CDR3 length: 18 amino acids. Trimming removed 5 bases from V and 9 bases from J; junction bases left unmatched: 17. Germline lookup yields CDR1 SGHVS and CDR2 FNYEAQ. The CDR3 DNA follows: TGTGCCAGCAGCCAAAATCATCTTGCTAGCGGGAGGGCCACTGAGCAGTTCTTC. Protein sequence: CASSQNHLASGRATEQFF.

V is TRBV27 and J is TRBJ1-6; 8 bases line up with TRBD1. Germline V gene sequence: CDR1 MNHEY, CDR2 SMNVEV (reference sequence). V shed 5 bases, J shed 5 bases, and the junction held 5 bases outside the gene matches. The CDR3 sequence is 15 residues long. CDR3 coding DNA: TGTGCCAGCAGTATATGGACAGGGAATAATTCACCCCTCCACTTT. This translates into CASSIWTGNNSPLHF.

CDR3 DNA: TGTGCCAGCAGCTTAGCTCACTCTGGAAACACCATATATTTT. It translates to CASSLAHSGNTIYF. This chain links TRBV7-2 with TRBJ1-3; no reliable D call. From germline, CDR1 is SGHTA and CDR2 FQGNSA. CDR3 length equals 14 residues. V lost 0 bases and J lost 0, with 3 bases in between. Using reference TRBV7-2 and TRBJ1-3 for the parts outside the CDR3, the full variable domain is GAGVSQSPSNKVTEKGKDVELRCDPISGHTALYWYRQSLGQGLEFLIYFQGNSAPDKSGLPSDRFSAERTGGSVSTLTIQRTQQEDSAVYLCASSLAHSGNTIYFGEGSWLTVV.

V usage is TRBV6-5 and J usage is TRBJ2-1, with 9 nucleotides matching TRBD2. The CDR3 runs 15 residues. From germline, CDR1 is MNHEY and CDR2 SVGAGI. V shed 0 bases and J 7 bases; nucleotides not matched to a gene: 4. The CDR3 loop is CASSYSSGRTNEQFF. CDR3 sequence (DNA): TGTGCCAGCAGTTACTCCAGCGGGAGGACAAATGAGCAGTTCTTC.

The rearrangement links TRBV21-1 to TRBJ2-7; the DNA was not compared with TRBD2, the D call given in the table. TRBV21-1 is recorded as a pseudogene. The CDR3 contains 16 residues. The chain's CDR3 is CASSIPAGGSSYEQYF. DNA of the CDR3: TGTGCCAGCAGCATCCCGGCGGGCGGTAGCTCCTACGAGCAGTACTTC.

The rearrangement uses TRBV6-5 and TRBJ2-1; D not resolved. This CDR3 spans 14 amino acids. V lost 8 bases and J lost 6, with 17 bases in between. CDR1 is MNHEY and CDR2 is SVGAGI in the germline V gene. The CDR3 reads CASRRSKPSNEQFF. In DNA, the CDR3 is TGTGCCAGCCGTCGGAGTAAACCCTCCAATGAGCAGTTCTTC.

This clone turned up a few times. This sequence joins TRBV2 and TRBJ2-1, with a possible D match to TRBD1 (6 bases). There are 15 residues in the CDR3. Trimming took off 7 bases at V and 0 bases at J, with 13 bases between the two ends. Germline CDR1 is SNHLY and CDR2 is FYNNEI. CDR3 coding DNA: TGTGCCAGCACGAAGGGGGTAAGCTCCTACAATGAGCAGTTCTTC. This translates into CASTKGVSSYNEQFF.

The chain joins TRBV5-4 to TRBJ1-2; D gene ambiguous. Trimming removed 4 bases from V and 1 base from J, with 11 bases in between. Germline V gene sequence: CDR1 SGHNT, CDR2 YYREEE (reference sequence). The CDR3 length is 14 residues. The CDR3 coding sequence is TGTGCCAGCAGCGGTAGTACAGATAACTATGGCTACACCTTC. Protein product: CASSGSTDNYGYTF.

This clone was recorded only once. The chain recombines TRBV29-1 with TRBJ1-1; tentative D call: TRBD1 (5 bases). This CDR3 is 12 amino acids long. Germline V CDR1 and CDR2: SQVTM, ANQGSEA. CDR3 region: CRVVGGETEAFF. CDR3 nucleotides: TGCAGGGTGGTGGGGGGAGAGACTGAAGCTTTCTTT.

This clone was seen just once. The V gene is TRBV15, the J gene TRBJ2-3, with 10 bases that match TRBD2. Germline V gene sequence: CDR1 LNHNV, CDR2 YYDKDF (reference sequence). The CDR3 is 20 residues long. V trimming: 0 bases; J trimming: 3 bases; junction bases outside the gene matches: 15. CDR3 protein: CATSRDFASGRGGWTDTQYF. DNA for the CDR3: TGTGCCACCAGCAGAGATTTCGCTAGCGGGAGAGGAGGTTGGACAGATACGCAGTATTTT.

V is TRBV27 and J is TRBJ2-1, with TRBD1 matching over 12 bases. The CDR3 is 16 residues long. Trimming removed 0 bases from V and 8 bases from J; junction bases left unmatched: 5. CDR1 and CDR2 (germline): MNHEY, SMNVEV (reference sequence). The CDR3 sequence is CASSLSGGTGGYEQFF. CDR3 DNA sequence: TGTGCCAGCAGTTTATCGGGGGGGACAGGGGGCTATGAGCAGTTCTTC.

The rearrangement uses TRBV12-3 or TRBV12-4 and TRBJ2-2; tentatively, D is TRBD2 (5 bases). The CDR3 is 13 amino acids. V was cut by 6 bases and J by 7 bases, with 12 bases left in between. The CDR3 DNA reads as TGTGCCAGCAGCTACCACGCGGGCGGGGAGCTGTTTTTT. It specifies CASSYHAGGELFF.

V is TRBV9 and J is TRBJ2-1, with 10 bases matching TRBD2. This CDR3 contains 18 residues. Looked up from germline, CDR1 is SGDLS and CDR2 is YYNGEE. The junction had 9 bases not matched to a gene; V was cut back by 0 bases and J by 3 bases. The CDR3 sequence: CASSVEASGSSFYNEQFF. The CDR3 coding sequence is TGTGCCAGCAGCGTAGAGGCTAGCGGGAGTTCGTTCTACAATGAGCAGTTCTTC.